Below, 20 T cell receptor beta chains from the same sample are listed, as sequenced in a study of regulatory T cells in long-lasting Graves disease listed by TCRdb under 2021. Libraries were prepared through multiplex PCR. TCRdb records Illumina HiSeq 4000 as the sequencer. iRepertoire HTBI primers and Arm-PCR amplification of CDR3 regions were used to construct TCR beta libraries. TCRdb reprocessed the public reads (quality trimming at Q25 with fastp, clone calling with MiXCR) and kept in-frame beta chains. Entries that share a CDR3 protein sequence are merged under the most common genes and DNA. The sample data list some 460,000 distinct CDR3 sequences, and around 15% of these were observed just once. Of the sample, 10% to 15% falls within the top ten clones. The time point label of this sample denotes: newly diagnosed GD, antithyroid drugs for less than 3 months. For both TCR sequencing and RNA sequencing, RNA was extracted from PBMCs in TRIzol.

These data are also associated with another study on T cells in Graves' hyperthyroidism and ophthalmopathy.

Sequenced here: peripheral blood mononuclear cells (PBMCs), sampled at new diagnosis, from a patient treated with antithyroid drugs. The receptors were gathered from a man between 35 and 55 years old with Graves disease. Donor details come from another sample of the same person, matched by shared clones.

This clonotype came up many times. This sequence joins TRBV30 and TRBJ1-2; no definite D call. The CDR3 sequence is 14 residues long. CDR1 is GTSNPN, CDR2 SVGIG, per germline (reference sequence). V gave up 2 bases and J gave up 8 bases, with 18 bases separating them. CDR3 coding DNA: TGTGCCTGGAGTTTCTGGGTCTCCCCGAACGGCTACACCTTC. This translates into CAWSFWVSPNGYTF.

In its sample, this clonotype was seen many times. The CDR3 protein is CSARAPTGVDEQYF. The CDR3 DNA reads as TGCAGTGCTAGAGCCCCGACAGGGGTTGACGAGCAGTACTTC. The chain uses TRBV20-1 and TRBJ2-7, with 8 bases matching TRBD1. CDR1 is DFQATT and CDR2 is SNEGSKA in the germline V gene (reference sequence). After removal of 1 base from V and 5 bases from J, the junction contained 7 bases not matched to a gene. The CDR3 runs to 14 residues.

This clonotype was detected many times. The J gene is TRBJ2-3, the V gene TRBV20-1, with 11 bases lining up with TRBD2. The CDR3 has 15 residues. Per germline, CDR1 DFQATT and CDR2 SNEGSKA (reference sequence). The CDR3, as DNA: TGCAGCCAGTCCGGGACTAGCGGAAGCACAGATACGCAGTATTTT. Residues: CSQSGTSGSTDTQYF.

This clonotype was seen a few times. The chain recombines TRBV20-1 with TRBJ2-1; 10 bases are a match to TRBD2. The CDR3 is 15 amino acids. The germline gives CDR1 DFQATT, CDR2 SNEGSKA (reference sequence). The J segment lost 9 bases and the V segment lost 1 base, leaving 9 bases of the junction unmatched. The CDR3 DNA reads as TGCAGTGCTAGAGTGGCTAGCGGGAGTATCTTTGAGCAGTTCTTC. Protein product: CSARVASGSIFEQFF.

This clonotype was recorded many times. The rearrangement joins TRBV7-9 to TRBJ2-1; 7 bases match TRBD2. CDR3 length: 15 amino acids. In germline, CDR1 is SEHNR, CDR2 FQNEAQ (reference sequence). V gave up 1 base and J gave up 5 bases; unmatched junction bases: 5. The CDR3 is CASSLVGTSDNEQFF. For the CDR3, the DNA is TGTGCCAGCAGCTTAGTGGGTACTAGCGACAATGAGCAGTTCTTC.

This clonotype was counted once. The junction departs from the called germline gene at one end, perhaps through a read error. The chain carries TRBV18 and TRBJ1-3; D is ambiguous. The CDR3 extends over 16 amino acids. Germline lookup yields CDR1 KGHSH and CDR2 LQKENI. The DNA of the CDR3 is TGTGCCAGCTCACCACATAGGGAAGTCTCTAGAAACACCATATATTTT. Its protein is CASSPHREVSRNTIYF.

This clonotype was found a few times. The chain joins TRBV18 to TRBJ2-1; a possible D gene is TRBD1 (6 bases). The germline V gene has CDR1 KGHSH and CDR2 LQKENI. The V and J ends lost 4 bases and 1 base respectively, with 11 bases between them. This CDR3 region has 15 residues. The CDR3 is CASSHSGVSYNEQFF. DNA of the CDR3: TGTGCCAGCTCACACTCAGGGGTATCCTACAATGAGCAGTTCTTC. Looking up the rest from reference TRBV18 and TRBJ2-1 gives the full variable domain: NAGVMQNPRHLVRRRGQEARLRCSPMKGHSHVYWYRQLPEEGLKFMVYLQKENIIDESGMPKERFSAEFPKEGPSILRIQQVVRGDSAAYFCASSHSGVSYNEQFFGPGTRLTVL.

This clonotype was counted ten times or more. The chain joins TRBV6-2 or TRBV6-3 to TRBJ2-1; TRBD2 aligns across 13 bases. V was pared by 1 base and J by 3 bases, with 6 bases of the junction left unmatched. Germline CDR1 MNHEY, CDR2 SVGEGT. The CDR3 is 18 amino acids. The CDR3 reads CASSYFETSGRSYNEQFF. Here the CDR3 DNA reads TGTGCCAGCAGTTACTTCGAGACTAGCGGGAGGAGCTACAATGAGCAGTTCTTC.

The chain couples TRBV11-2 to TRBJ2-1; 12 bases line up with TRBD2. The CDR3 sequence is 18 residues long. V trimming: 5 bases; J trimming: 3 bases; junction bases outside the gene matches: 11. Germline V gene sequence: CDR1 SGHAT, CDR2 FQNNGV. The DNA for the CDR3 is TGTGCCAGCAGCGCCCCGGGACTAGCGGGCCTAAACTACAATGAGCAGTTCTTC. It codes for CASSAPGLAGLNYNEQFF.

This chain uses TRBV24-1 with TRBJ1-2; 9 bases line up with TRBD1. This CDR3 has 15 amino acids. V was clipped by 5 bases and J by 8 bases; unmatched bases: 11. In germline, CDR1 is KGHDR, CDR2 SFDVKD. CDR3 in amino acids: CATSAPPGQGNGYTF. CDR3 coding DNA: TGTGCCACCAGTGCCCCTCCGGGACAGGGAAACGGCTACACCTTC.

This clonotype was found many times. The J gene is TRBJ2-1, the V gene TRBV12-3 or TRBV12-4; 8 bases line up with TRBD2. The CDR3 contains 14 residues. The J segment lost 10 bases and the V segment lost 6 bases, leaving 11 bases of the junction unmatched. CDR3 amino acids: CASSLSGRRGEQFF. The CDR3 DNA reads TGTGCCAGCAGCTTAAGCGGGAGAAGGGGAGAGCAGTTCTTC.

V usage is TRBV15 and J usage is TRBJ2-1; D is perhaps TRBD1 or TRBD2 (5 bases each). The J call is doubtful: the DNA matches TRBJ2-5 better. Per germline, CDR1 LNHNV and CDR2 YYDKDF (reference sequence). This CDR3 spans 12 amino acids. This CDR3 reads CATPEGMETQYF. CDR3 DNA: TGTGCCACCCCTGAGGGGATGGAGACCCAGTACTTC.

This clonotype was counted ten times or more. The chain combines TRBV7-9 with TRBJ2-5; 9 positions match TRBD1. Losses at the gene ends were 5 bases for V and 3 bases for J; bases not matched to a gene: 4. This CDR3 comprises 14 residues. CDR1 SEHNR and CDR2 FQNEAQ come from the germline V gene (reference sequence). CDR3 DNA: TGTGCCAGCAGCCTGACAGGGGGAGAAGAGACCCAGTACTTC. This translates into CASSLTGGEETQYF.

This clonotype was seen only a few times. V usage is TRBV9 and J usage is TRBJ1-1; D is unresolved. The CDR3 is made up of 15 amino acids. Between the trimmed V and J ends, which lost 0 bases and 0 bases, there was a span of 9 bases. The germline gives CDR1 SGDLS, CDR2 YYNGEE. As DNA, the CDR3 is TGTGCCAGCAGCGTAGGCAGCCTTATGAACACTGAAGCTTTCTTT. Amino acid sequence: CASSVGSLMNTEAFF.

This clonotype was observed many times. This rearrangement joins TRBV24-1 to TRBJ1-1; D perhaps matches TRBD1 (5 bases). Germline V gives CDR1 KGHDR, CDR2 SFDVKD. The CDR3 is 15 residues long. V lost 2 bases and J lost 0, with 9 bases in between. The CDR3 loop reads CATSDSTAMNTEAFF. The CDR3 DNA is TGTGCCACCAGTGATTCGACAGCAATGAACACTGAAGCTTTCTTT.

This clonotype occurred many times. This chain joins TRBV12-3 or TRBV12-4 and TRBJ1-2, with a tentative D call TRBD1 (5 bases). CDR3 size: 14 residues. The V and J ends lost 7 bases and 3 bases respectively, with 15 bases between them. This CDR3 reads CASTPGGEDYGYTF. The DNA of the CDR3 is TGTGCCAGCACCCCGGGGGGGGAAGACTATGGCTACACCTTC.

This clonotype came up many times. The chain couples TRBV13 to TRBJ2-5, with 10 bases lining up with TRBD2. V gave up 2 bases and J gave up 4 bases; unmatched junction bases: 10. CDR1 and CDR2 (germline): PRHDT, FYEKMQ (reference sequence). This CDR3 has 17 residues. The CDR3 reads CASSLREASGSGETQYF. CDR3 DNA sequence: TGTGCCAGCAGCTTACGAGAGGCTAGCGGGAGCGGAGAGACCCAGTACTTC. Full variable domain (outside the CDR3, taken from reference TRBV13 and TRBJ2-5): AAGVIQSPRHLIKEKRETATLKCYPIPRHDTVYWYQQGPGQDPQFLISFYEKMQSDKGSIPDRFSAQQFSDYHSELNMSSLELGDSALYFCASSLREASGSGETQYFGPGTRLLVL.

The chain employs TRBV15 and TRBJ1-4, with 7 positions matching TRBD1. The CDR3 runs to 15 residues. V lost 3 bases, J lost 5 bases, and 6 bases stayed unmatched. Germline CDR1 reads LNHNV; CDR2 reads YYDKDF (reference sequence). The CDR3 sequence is CATSRTGQLNEKLFF. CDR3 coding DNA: TGTGCCACCAGCAGGACAGGGCAGTTAAATGAAAAACTGTTTTTT.

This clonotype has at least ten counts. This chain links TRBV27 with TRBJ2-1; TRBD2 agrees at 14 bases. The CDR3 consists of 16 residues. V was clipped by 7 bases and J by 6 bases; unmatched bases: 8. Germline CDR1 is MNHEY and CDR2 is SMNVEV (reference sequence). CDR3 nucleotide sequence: TGTGCCAGCACCCTGAGACTAGCGGGAGGGACCAATGAGCAGTTCTTC. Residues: CASTLRLAGGTNEQFF.

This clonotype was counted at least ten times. For the CDR3, the DNA is TGTGCCAGCTCACCAGGGCAGGGCCGGACTGAAGCTTTCTTT. Its protein is CASSPGQGRTEAFF. This sequence joins TRBV18 and TRBJ1-1; the D gene is possibly TRBD1 (5 bases). CDR3 length equals 14 residues. Per germline, CDR1 KGHSH and CDR2 LQKENI. Trimming took 2 bases from V and 5 from J, leaving 12 bases between them.